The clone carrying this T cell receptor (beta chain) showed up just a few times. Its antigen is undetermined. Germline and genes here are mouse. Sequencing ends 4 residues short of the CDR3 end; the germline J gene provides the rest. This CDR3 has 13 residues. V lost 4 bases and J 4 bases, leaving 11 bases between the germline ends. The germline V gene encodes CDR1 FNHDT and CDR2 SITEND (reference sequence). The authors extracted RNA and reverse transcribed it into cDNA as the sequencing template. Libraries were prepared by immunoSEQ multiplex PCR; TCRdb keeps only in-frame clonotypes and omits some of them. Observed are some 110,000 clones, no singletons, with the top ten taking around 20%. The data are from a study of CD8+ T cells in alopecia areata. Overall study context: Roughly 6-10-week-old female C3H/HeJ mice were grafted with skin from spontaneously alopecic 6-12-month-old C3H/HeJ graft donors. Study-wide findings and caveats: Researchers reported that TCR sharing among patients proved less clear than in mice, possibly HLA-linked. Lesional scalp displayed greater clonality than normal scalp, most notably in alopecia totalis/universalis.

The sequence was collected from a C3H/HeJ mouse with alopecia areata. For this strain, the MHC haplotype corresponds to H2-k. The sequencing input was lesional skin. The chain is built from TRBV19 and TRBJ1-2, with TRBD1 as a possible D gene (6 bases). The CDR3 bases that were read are TGTGCCAGCAGTCACAGGGAGAGCTCC. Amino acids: CASSHRESS. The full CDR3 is CASSHRESSDYTF.